This passage covers 26 T cell receptor beta chains from one sample sequenced in a study of regulatory T cells in long-lasting Graves disease (dated by TCRdb to the early 2020s). To prepare the library, multiplex PCR was applied. Sequencer: Illumina HiSeq 4000. To build TCR beta libraries, CDR3 regions were amplified by Arm-PCR using iRepertoire HTBI primers. TCRdb passed the public sequencing reads through fastp at Q25 and MiXCR, retaining productive beta sequences. When rows share a CDR3 protein, they turn into one entry using the most common DNA and genes. This sample comprises fewer than 450,000 distinct CDR3 sequences, about 20% of them detected only once. Roughly 28% of the sample is in the top ten clones. Per the publication, the time point label means: persistent/refractory GD, antithyroid drugs over 5 years with positive TRAb. For both TCR sequencing and RNA sequencing, RNA was extracted from PBMCs in TRIzol.

This sample comprised peripheral blood mononuclear cells (PBMCs), obtained when the disease was refractory, from a patient treated with antithyroid drugs. All receptors come from a female donor with Graves disease.

The sample holds a few counts of this clonotype. The V call is TRBV24-1, the J call TRBJ1-1; D perhaps matches TRBD1 (5 bases). Per the germline V gene, CDR1 is KGHDR and CDR2 is SFDVKD. V lost 4 bases to trimming and J lost 3 bases, with 11 bases between them. The CDR3 consists of 14 residues. CDR3 DNA sequence: TGTGCCACCAGTGAGGCAGGGAAGGACACTGAAGCTTTCTTT. It yields the protein CATSEAGKDTEAFF.

In its sample, this clonotype was seen many times. The genes are TRBV12-3 or TRBV12-4 and TRBJ1-5; D uncertain. The V end was cut by 6 bases, the J end by 12 bases, with 21 bases between. CDR3 length: 14 amino acids. The CDR3: CASSPDRLRSSQHF. CDR3 nucleotide sequence: TGTGCCAGCAGCCCCGACCGACTTCGGAGTAGCCAGCATTTT.

V gene TRBV7-3 combines with J gene TRBJ1-1, with a possible D match to TRBD1 (6 bases). CDR3 length: 14 residues. The V gene's germline CDR1 is SGHTA and CDR2 FQGTGA. V lost 2 bases and J lost 7, with 14 bases in between. The CDR3, as DNA: TGTGCCAGCAGCTTAGGATTTGGGGGCAGTGAAGCTTTCTTT. As protein: CASSLGFGGSEAFF.

The V and J genes are TRBV24-1 and TRBJ1-1, with TRBD1 identical over 8 bases. Per germline, CDR1 KGHDR and CDR2 SFDVKD. The CDR3 length is 16 residues. Trimming took 4 bases from V and 1 from J; bases not matched to a gene: 7. CDR3 nucleotides: TGTGCCACCAGTGACTCTGGACAGGGTCAGAACACTGAAGCTTTCTTT. Its translation is CATSDSGQGQNTEAFF.

This clonotype was detected many times. The J gene is TRBJ2-7, the V gene TRBV30; TRBD2 matches at 7 bases. V gave up 0 bases and J gave up 3 bases; unmatched junction bases: 5. From germline, CDR1 is GTSNPN and CDR2 SVGIG (reference sequence). This CDR3 region has 14 residues. The CDR3 DNA sequence: TGTGCCTGGAGTGTGCTAGGCGGGAGCTACGAGCAGTACTTC. As protein: CAWSVLGGSYEQYF. The variable domain in full, completed from reference TRBV30 and TRBJ2-7, reads SQTIHQWPATLVQPVGSPLSLECTVEGTSNPNLYWYRQAAGRGLQLLFYSVGIGQISSEVPQNLSASRPQDRQFILSSKKLLLSDSGFYLCAWSVLGGSYEQYFGPGTRLTVT.

This clonotype was counted a few times. V usage is TRBV29-1 and J usage is TRBJ2-2; D gene unclear. The CDR3 has 13 amino acids. The V end was cut by 6 bases, the J end by 6 bases, with 14 bases between. Germline-derived CDR1 and CDR2 are SQVTM and ANQGSEA. In DNA, the CDR3 is TGCAGCGTACTCCCGGACGGCGCCGGGGAGCTGTTTTTT. Translation: CSVLPDGAGELFF.

The chain has TRBV5-1 and TRBJ1-4; D gene unclear. V shed 0 bases and J shed 8 bases, with 8 bases lying between them. The CDR3 contains 13 residues. CDR1 is SGHRS and CDR2 is YFSETQ in the germline V gene. CDR3 residues: CASSLDFGEKLFF. The DNA of the CDR3 is TGCGCCAGCAGCTTGGACTTCGGCGAAAAACTGTTTTTT.

This clonotype was counted at least ten times. The chain combines TRBV28 with TRBJ1-2; 9 bases map to TRBD1. The V and J ends lost 5 bases and 3 bases, in that order; junction bases with no gene match: 7. The CDR3 runs to 15 residues. Germline CDR1 reads MDHEN; CDR2 reads SYDVKM. CDR3 bases: TGTGCCAGCAGTCGACCCGGACAGGGGCACTATGGCTACACCTTC. The encoded protein is CASSRPGQGHYGYTF.

This clonotype appeared a single time. The CDR3 DNA follows: TGCAGCGTTGAATTTAAATACAATGAGCAGTTCTTC. It specifies CSVEFKYNEQFF. The chain has TRBV29-1 and TRBJ2-1, with D unresolved. Deletions cut 2 bases from V and 4 bases from J, with 6 bases between. The CDR3 covers 12 residues. Germline-derived CDR1 and CDR2 are SQVTM and ANQGSEA.

The CDR3 sequence is CASSLRPGTSGSNEQYF. In DNA, the CDR3 is TGCGCCAGCAGCTTGAGGCCTGGGACTAGCGGGAGCAACGAGCAGTACTTC. The gene calls are TRBV5-1 and TRBJ2-7; 14 bases line up with TRBD2. CDR3 length equals 17 residues. In germline, CDR1 is SGHRS, CDR2 YFSETQ. With 1 base clipped from V and 5 bases from J, the junction kept 8 bases outside the gene matches.

The sample holds a few counts of this clonotype. The V and J genes are TRBV10-3 and TRBJ2-7, with D perhaps TRBD1 (5 bases). CDR3 length: 13 amino acids. Per the germline V gene, CDR1 is ENHRY and CDR2 is SYGVKD. The ends were cut back, 3 bases at V and 6 bases at J, with 12 bases in the middle. CDR3 nucleotide sequence: TGTGCCATCAGTGACCCAGGGCCTAGCGAGCAGTACTTC. Its protein product is CAISDPGPSEQYF.

This clonotype has ten or more counts. The V call is TRBV20-1, the J call TRBJ2-5, with D perhaps matching TRBD2 (5 bases). Germline V lookup: CDR1 DFQATT, CDR2 SNEGSKA (reference sequence). V dropped 3 bases and J dropped 4 bases, with 18 bases sitting between them. The CDR3 totals 15 residues. As DNA, the CDR3 is TGCAGTGCTAGTAGGTTCGCCGGCGAGGGAGAGACCCAGTACTTC. It encodes CSASRFAGEGETQYF.

This clonotype was seen ten or more times. The chain uses TRBV11-2 and TRBJ2-7, with 8 bases aligning to TRBD2. Germline V gene lookup returns CDR1 SGHAT and CDR2 FQNNGV. Germline trimming cut 3 bases from V and 7 bases from J; bases unmatched to any gene: 11. There are 15 residues in the CDR3. The CDR3 reads CASSLGAAGAKEQYF. In DNA, the CDR3 is TGTGCCAGCAGCTTGGGCGCAGCGGGAGCGAAAGAGCAGTACTTC. The entire variable domain, with the rest obtained from reference TRBV11-2 and TRBJ2-7, is as follows: EAGVAQSPRYKIIEKRQSVAFWCNPISGHATLYWYQQILGQGPKLLIQFQNNGVVDDSQLPKDRFSAERLKGVDSTLKIQPAKLEDSAVYLCASSLGAAGAKEQYFGPGTRLTVT.

There are a few counts of this clonotype. V is TRBV7-2 and J is TRBJ1-5, with D perhaps matching TRBD1 (6 bases). The germline V and J ends were trimmed by 5 bases and 0 bases, with 17 bases remaining between them. The CDR3 sequence is 17 residues long. The germline V gene encodes CDR1 SGHTA and CDR2 FQGNSA. CDR3 bases: TGTGCCAGCAGCGTAACGAGGGGGGGATATAGCAATCAGCCCCAGCATTTT. It specifies CASSVTRGGYSNQPQHF. The whole variable domain, filled in from reference TRBV7-2 and TRBJ1-5, reads GAGVSQSPSNKVTEKGKDVELRCDPISGHTALYWYRQSLGQGLEFLIYFQGNSAPDKSGLPSDRFSAERTGGSVSTLTIQRTQQEDSAVYLCASSVTRGGYSNQPQHFGDGTRLSIL.

The chain joins TRBV10-3 to TRBJ2-2; no clear D. V was pared by 3 bases and J by 0 bases, with 8 bases between. Germline V lookup: CDR1 ENHRY, CDR2 SYGVKD. The length of the CDR3 is 15 residues. The DNA for the CDR3 is TGTGCCATCAGTGAAGGTTCCGCGAACACCGGGGAGCTGTTTTTT. Amino acid sequence: CAISEGSANTGELFF.

This clonotype was detected many times. The DNA of the CDR3 is TGTGCCAGCAGCCGAGGGAAATCGGATGGCTACACCTTC. Encoded protein: CASSRGKSDGYTF. The chain carries TRBV27 and TRBJ1-2, with D unclear. The CDR3 length is 13 residues. V lost 6 bases, J lost 6 bases, and 14 bases lay in between. Germline CDR1 and CDR2: MNHEY and SMNVEV (reference sequence).

The table lists this clonotype with a few counts. This chain joins TRBV6-1 and TRBJ1-2, with 9 positions matching TRBD1. Germline CDR1 and CDR2: MNHNS and SASEGT. There are 14 residues in the CDR3. V was clipped by 8 bases and J by 8 bases; unmatched bases: 12. Written as DNA, the CDR3 is TGTGCCAGCTCCTACGCGGACAGGGGAGGAGGCTACACCTTC. It encodes CASSYADRGGGYTF.

The chain employs TRBV19 and TRBJ1-1; D not certain. The germline V gene encodes CDR1 LNHDA and CDR2 SQIVND (reference sequence). This CDR3 has 13 amino acids. V was cut by 6 bases and J by 6 bases, with 14 bases left in between. The CDR3 loop is CASRGPLSSEAFF. CDR3 DNA: TGTGCCAGTAGGGGCCCCTTATCCTCTGAAGCTTTCTTT.

In its sample, this clonotype was seen many times. The J gene is TRBJ2-7, the V gene TRBV18; a weak D match, TRBD1 (5 bases). With 6 bases removed from V and 6 bases from J, the gap between germline ends came to 9 bases. This CDR3 is 11 amino acids long. Germline CDR1 is KGHSH and CDR2 is LQKENI. CDR3 nucleotide sequence: TGTGCCAGCTCGCAGGACATCGAGCAGTACTTC. Translating it yields CASSQDIEQYF.

This clonotype showed up many times. This rearrangement joins TRBV20-1 to TRBJ1-2; no reliable D call. This CDR3 contains 15 residues. The germline gives CDR1 DFQATT, CDR2 SNEGSKA (reference sequence). V lost 6 bases to trimming and J lost 0 bases, with 17 bases between them. The CDR3 reads CSATSKGFANYGYTF. As DNA, the CDR3 is TGCAGTGCAACCTCCAAAGGGTTTGCTAACTATGGCTACACCTTC.

This clonotype was found a few times. The chain has TRBV29-1 and TRBJ2-2; 7 bases agree with TRBD1. The CDR3 totals 14 residues. Losses at the gene ends were 4 bases for V and 3 bases for J; bases not matched to a gene: 5. The germline gives CDR1 SQVTM, CDR2 ANQGSEA. Here the CDR3 reads CSVGQGTDTGELFF. The CDR3 coding sequence is TGCAGCGTTGGACAGGGTACGGACACCGGGGAGCTGTTTTTT.

The CDR3: CASSSAGSAYEQYF. The CDR3 bases are TGTGCCAGCAGTTCGGCAGGATCCGCCTACGAGCAGTACTTC. The chain has TRBV6-5 and TRBJ2-7; unclear D gene. V gave up 4 bases and J gave up 2 bases, with 12 bases separating them. Germline V gene data show CDR1 as MNHEY and CDR2 as SVGAGI. This CDR3 is built from 14 residues.

Ten or more counts support this clonotype. V is TRBV6-1 and J is TRBJ2-5; D is unresolved. Trimming cost V 6 bases and J 5 bases, with 22 bases left between them. Germline values: CDR1 MNHNS, CDR2 SASEGT. The length of the CDR3 is 16 residues. CDR3 sequence reads: CASSPTGPSKRETQYF. In DNA, the CDR3 is TGTGCCAGCAGCCCGACCGGCCCATCAAAGAGGGAGACCCAGTACTTC.

V and J are TRBV7-2 and TRBJ1-4; the D gene is possibly TRBD1 (6 bases). With 5 bases removed from V and 8 bases from J, the gap between germline ends came to 15 bases. Germline values: CDR1 SGHTA, CDR2 FQGNSA. This CDR3 region has 14 residues. Written as DNA, the CDR3 is TGTGCCAGCAGCCAAAACCAGGGGAGGGAAAAACTGTTTTTT. This codes for CASSQNQGREKLFF.

This clonotype was seen ten or more times. This chain connects TRBV12-3 or TRBV12-4 to TRBJ1-5, with a weak D call TRBD1 (6 bases). The CDR3 sequence is 15 residues long. V lost 1 base to trimming and J lost 8 bases, with 15 bases between them. CDR3 DNA: TGTGCCAGCAGTTTAGACCGGGGGGCTGAGGAGCCCCAGCATTTT. It translates to CASSLDRGAEEPQHF.

This chain links TRBV7-2 with TRBJ2-7; maybe TRBD2 (6 bases). The germline gives CDR1 SGHTA, CDR2 FQGNSA. There are 15 residues in the CDR3. Trimming removed 8 bases from V and 2 bases from J, with 19 bases in between. This CDR3 is CASSSREDGAYEQYF. The CDR3 coding sequence is TGTGCCAGCTCCTCTAGGGAGGATGGAGCCTACGAGCAGTACTTC.